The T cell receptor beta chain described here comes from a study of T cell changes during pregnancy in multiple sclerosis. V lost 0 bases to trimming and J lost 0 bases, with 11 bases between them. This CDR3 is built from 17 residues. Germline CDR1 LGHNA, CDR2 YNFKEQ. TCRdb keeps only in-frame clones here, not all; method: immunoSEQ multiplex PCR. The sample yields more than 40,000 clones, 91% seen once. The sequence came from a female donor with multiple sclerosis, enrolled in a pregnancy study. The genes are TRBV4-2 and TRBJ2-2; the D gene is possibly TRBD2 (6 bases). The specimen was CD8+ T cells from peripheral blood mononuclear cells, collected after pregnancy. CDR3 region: CASSQDWRDANTGELFF. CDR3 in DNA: TGTGCCAGCAGCCAAGATTGGAGGGACGCGAACACCGGGGAGCTGTTTTTT.